This T cell receptor beta chain was recorded in a study of blood T cells in healthy people across ages (dated by TCRdb to 2013 to 2016). Regarding the complete study: In model experiments, template switching captured about one uniquely barcoded TCR beta cDNA molecule for every two T cells. The study measured age-related changes in TCR beta repertoire diversity using deep sequencing normalized with unique cDNA molecular identifiers. The donors were divided into four age groups: young (average about 15 years), middle-aged (over 35), aged (approximately 62) and long-lived (82). Two additional independent replicas of 1 million unique cDNA reads from the same blood draw were analyzed for two donors (one aged 18 to 30 and one aged 80 or older).

Donors were 30 to 45 systemically healthy Caucasian individuals from Russia aged about 6 to 100 years. Roughly 10 milliliters of peripheral blood were drawn from each donor into EDTA-treated Vacutainer tubes. PBMCs were isolated by Ficoll-Paque density-gradient centrifugation, with at least 6 million obtained per sample. Total RNA was extracted from PBMCs with Trizol reagent, with at least 5 micrograms obtained per sample. The percentages of naive CD45RAhigh/CD27high T cells were determined by flow cytometry on a PBMC aliquot from every donor. This clonotype was picked up many times. Its antigen is currently not known. Base quality data are lacking; no much larger clone is found one base away. Study-wide findings and limitations: The CMV infection status of donors was not known, potentially confounding age-related changes in expanded clonotypes. Estimates of total diversity based on one million sequenced T cells were regarded as lower bounds and as underestimates. As age increased, observed TCR beta diversity per million T cells dropped in a roughly linear way, and a significant reduction was already evident by age 40. Observed TCR beta diversity correlated strongly with the percentage of naive T cells measured by flow cytometry. Since profiling was done on bulk unsorted PBMCs, naive and antigen-experienced compartments could not be conclusively compared. Compared with the aged group, the long-lived group had more naive CD4+ T cells, fewer expanded clones and increased TCR diversity, suggesting age selection.

Libraries came from 5' RACE. Sequencing used an Illumina HiSeq 2500. A second PCR of about 6 to 11 cycles was performed with a sample-barcoded 5' primer and a J-beta primer mix. A unique molecular identifier was introduced onto each TCR beta cDNA molecule by a template-switch 5' adaptor carrying 12 random nucleotides. At least 3 million CDR3-containing paired-end reads were obtained from each sample. All of the RNA was converted into first-strand cDNA using the Mint cDNA synthesis kit, with a TRBC-specific oligonucleotide serving as the primer. Following uracil-DNA glycosylase treatment, a first 18-cycle PCR with universal primers M1SS and BC2_uni_R was performed on all cDNA. The authors' analysis ran thus. For normalization, 1 million high-quality reads were randomly selected from each sample, with every read carrying a distinct molecular identifier. Reads with shared molecular identifiers were discarded instead of being binned into consensus sequences. MiTCR, with a Q25 quality threshold and the strictest error-elimination algorithm, was used for CDR3 identification, clonotype clustering and error correction. Lower-bound total TCR beta diversity was estimated with a nonparametric unseen species model using Euler transformation. TCRdb trimmed public reads at Q25 via fastp, called clones via MiXCR and kept in-frame beta chains. Each entry merges the rows of one CDR3 protein and shows their most common DNA and genes. For this entry, the V and J calls and clone size follow TCRdb and not the study's own pipeline. The sample contains more than 900,000 distinct CDR3 sequences, 25% to 35% of them found a single time. The top ten clonotypes cover more than 8.5% of the sample.

The CDR3 spans 14 residues, from the cysteine through the phenylalanine. The CDR3 DNA has 42 bases and is translated from base 1. The germline V gene provides CDR1 MNHNS and CDR2 SASEGT. These data were also reused for a study on T cells of mothers and their children. The second study reports: Nine systemically healthy Caucasian individuals served as donors, namely three mothers together with their six children. cDNA synthesis used all of the extracted RNA, with 1.5 ug of RNA in each 15 ul reaction. In the second PCR, sample barcodes and 2-4 random nucleotides were introduced via the M1S primer. Over 8 million TCR beta CDR3 reads were obtained for each mother, and some 3 million reads were obtained for each child. In both related and unrelated pairs, thymic selection shapes the output of TCR recombination in a similar way, with inherited differences having only a minor effect. Related mother-child pairs always showed normalized repertoire overlap that was slightly higher than in unrelated mother-child pairs, though the difference was never significant. With a sensitivity of 90 to 100 clones per million clonotypes, no persistent microchimeric T cell clones were detected. The study used deep NGS to compare TCR beta repertoires of mothers and children, seeking features distinguishing related mother-child pairs from unrelated individuals. The mean age was about 38 +/- 4 years for the mothers and approximately 11 +/- 4 years for the children. Libraries were sequenced on Illumina HiSeq 2000 with 100+100 nt paired-end reads after adapter ligation with NEBNext reagents. Mother and child libraries were prepared a month apart and sequenced in separate runs to prevent cross-contamination. Each donor had between roughly 500,000 and 2,100,000 distinct TCR beta clonotypes identified. Naive TCR beta clonotypes were estimated from low-frequency clonotypes matched to each donor's FACS-determined naive share, without sorting.

This sequence originates from a woman aged 40 to 50 in good health. Sequenced: blood. The chain was built from TRBV6-1 and TRBJ2-7, and perhaps TRBD2 as D gene, on 5 matching bases. The CDR3 protein sequence reads: CASPGIGSAYEQYF. In nucleotides, the sequence is TGTGCTAGCCCCGGGATCGGCAGCGCCTACGAGCAGTACTTC.